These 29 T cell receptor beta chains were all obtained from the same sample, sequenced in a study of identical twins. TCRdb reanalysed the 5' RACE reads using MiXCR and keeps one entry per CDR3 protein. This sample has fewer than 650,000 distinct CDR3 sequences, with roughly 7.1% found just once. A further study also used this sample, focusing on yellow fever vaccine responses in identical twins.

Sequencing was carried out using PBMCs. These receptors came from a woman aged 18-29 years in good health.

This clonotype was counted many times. The CDR3 bases are TGTGCCAGCAGTTTAGAAGGGAATAATTCACCCCTCCACTTT. Residues: CASSLEGNNSPLHF. The genes are TRBV28 and TRBJ1-6; no clear D gene. Trimming removed 2 bases from V and 5 bases from J, with 7 bases in between. The CDR3 sequence is 14 residues long. CDR1 is MDHEN and CDR2 is SYDVKM in the germline V gene.

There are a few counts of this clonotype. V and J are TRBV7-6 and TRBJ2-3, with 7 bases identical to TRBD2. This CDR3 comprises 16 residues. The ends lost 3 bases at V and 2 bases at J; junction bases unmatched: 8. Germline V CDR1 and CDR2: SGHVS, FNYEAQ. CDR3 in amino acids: CASSFDGGGYTDTQYF. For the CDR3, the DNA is TGTGCCAGCAGCTTCGATGGCGGGGGTTACACAGATACGCAGTATTTT.

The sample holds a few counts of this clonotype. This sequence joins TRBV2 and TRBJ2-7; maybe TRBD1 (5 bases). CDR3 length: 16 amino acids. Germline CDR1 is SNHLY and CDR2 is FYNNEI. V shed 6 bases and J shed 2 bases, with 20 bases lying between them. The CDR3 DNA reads TGTGCCAGCAGCGCCGCACAGGTCCCCCGCGCCTACGAGCAGTACGTC. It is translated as CASSAAQVPRAYEQYV.

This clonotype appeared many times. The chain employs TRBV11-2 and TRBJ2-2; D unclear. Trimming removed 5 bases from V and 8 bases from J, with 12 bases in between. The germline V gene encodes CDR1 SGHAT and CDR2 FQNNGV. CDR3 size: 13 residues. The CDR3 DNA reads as TGTGCCAGCAGCCCGACGATCGTGGGGGAGCTGTTTTTT. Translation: CASSPTIVGELFF.

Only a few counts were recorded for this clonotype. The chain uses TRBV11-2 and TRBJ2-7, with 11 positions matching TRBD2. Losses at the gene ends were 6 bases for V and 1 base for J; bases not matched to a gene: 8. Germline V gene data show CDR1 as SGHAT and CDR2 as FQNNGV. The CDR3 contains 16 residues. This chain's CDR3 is CASRKLAGASSYEQYF. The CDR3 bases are TGTGCCAGCAGAAAACTAGCGGGAGCCTCTTCCTACGAGCAGTACTTC.

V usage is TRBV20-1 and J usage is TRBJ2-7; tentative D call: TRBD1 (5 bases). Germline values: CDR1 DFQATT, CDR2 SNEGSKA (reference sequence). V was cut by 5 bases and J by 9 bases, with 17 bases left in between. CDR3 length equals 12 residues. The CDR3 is CSASPGASWQYF. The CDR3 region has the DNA TGCAGTGCTTCCCCTGGGGCTAGTTGGCAGTACTTC.

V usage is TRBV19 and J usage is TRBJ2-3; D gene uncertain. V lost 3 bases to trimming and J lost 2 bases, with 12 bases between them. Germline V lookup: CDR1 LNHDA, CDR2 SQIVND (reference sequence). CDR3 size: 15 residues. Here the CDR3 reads CASSMDGFVTDTQYF. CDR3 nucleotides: TGTGCCAGTAGTATGGATGGATTTGTCACAGATACGCAGTATTTT. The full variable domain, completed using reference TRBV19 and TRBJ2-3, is DGGITQSPKYLFRKEGQNVTLSCEQNLNHDAMYWYRQDPGQGLRLIYYSQIVNDFQKGDIAEGYSVSREKKESFPLTVTSAQKNPTAFYLCASSMDGFVTDTQYFGPGTRLTVL.

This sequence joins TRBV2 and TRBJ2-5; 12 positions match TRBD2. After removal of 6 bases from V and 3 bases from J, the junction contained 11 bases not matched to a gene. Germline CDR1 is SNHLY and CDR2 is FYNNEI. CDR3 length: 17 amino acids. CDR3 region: CASSQSLRLAGEETQYF. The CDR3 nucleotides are TGTGCCAGCAGCCAATCCCTTAGACTAGCGGGAGAAGAGACCCAGTACTTC.

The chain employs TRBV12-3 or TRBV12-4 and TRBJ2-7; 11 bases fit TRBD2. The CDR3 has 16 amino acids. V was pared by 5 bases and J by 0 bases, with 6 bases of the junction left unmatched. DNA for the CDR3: TGTGCCAGCAGTCGAGGACTAGCGGGCCTCTCCTACGAGCAGTACTTC. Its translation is CASSRGLAGLSYEQYF.

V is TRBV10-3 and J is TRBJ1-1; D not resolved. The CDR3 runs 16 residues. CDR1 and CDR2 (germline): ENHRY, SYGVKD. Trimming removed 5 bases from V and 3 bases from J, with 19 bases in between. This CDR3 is CAISHEPEDGYTEAFF. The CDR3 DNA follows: TGTGCCATCAGTCACGAACCGGAGGACGGCTACACTGAAGCTTTCTTT.

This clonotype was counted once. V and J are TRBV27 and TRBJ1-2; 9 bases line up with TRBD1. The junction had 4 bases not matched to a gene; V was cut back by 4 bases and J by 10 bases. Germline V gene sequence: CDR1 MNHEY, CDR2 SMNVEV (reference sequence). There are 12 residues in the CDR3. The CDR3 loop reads CASSSRDRVYTF. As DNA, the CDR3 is TGTGCCAGCAGTTCCCGGGACAGGGTCTACACCTTC.

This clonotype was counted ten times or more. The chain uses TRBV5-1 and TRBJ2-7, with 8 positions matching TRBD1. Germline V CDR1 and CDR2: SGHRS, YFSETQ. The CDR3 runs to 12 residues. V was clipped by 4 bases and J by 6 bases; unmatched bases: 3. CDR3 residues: CASSRTGGEQYF. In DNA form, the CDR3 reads TGCGCCAGCAGCCGAACAGGGGGCGAGCAGTACTTC.

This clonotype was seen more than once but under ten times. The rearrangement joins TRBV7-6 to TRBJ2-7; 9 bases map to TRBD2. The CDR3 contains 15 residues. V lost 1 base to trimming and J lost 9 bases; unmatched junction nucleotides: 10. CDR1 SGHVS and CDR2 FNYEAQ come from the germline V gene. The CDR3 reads CASSLGDSGSRGQYF. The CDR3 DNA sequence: TGTGCCAGCAGCTTAGGTGATAGCGGGAGCAGAGGGCAGTACTTC. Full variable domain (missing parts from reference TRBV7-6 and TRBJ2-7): GAGVSQSPRYKVTKRGQDVALRCDPISGHVSLYWYRQALGQGPEFLTYFNYEAQQDKSGLPNDRFSAERPEGSISTLTIQRTEQRDSAMYRCASSLGDSGSRGQYFGPGTRLTVT.

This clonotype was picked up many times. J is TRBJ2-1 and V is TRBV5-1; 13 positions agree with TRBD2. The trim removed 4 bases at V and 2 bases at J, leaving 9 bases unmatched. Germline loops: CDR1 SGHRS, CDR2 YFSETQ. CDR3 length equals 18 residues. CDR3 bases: TGCGCCAGCAGCCGAGGACTAGCGGGAGAGGTCACCTACAATGAGCAGTTCTTC. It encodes CASSRGLAGEVTYNEQFF.

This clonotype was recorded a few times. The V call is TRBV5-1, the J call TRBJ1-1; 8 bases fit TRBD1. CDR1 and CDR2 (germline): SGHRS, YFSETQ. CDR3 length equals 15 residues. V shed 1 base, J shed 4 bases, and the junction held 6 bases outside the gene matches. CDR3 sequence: CASSLRQGFSTEAFF. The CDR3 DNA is TGCGCCAGCAGCTTGCGACAGGGGTTTAGCACTGAAGCTTTCTTT. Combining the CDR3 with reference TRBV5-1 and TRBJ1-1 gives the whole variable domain KAGVTQTPRYLIKTRGQQVTLSCSPISGHRSVSWYQQTPGQGLQFLFEYFSETQRNKGNFPGRFSGRQFSNSRSEMNVSTLELGDSALYLCASSLRQGFSTEAFFGQGTRLTVV.

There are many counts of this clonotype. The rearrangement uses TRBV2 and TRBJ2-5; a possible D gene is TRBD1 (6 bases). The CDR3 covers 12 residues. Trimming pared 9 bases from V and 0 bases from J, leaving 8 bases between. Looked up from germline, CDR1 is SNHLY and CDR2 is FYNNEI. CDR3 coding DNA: TGTGCCAGGGGACAAAACCAAGAGACCCAGTACTTC. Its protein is CARGQNQETQYF.

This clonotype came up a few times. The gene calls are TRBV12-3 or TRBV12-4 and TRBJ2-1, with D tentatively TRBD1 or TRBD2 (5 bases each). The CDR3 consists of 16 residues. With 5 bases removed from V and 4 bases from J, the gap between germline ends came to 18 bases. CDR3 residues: CASSEDTGTAYNEQFF. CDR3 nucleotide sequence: TGTGCCAGCAGTGAGGATACCGGGACGGCATACAATGAGCAGTTCTTC.

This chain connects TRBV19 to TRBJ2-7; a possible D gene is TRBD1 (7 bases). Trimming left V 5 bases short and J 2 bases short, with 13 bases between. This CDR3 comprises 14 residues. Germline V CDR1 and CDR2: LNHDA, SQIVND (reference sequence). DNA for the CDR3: TGTGCCAGTAGTTGGCAGGGGGAGGCCTACGAGCAGTACTTC. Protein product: CASSWQGEAYEQYF.

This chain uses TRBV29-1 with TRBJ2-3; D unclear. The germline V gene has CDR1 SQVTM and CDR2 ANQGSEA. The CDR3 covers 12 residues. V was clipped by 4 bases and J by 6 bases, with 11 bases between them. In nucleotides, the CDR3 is TGCAGCGTTGTAGTGACTGGCGATACGCAGTATTTT. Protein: CSVVVTGDTQYF.

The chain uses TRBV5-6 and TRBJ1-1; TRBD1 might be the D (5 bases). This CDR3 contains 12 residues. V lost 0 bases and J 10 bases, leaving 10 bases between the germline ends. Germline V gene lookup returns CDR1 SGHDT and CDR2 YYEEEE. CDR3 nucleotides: TGTGCCAGCAGCTTGGTTCCTGGGGGAGCTTTCTTT. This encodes CASSLVPGGAFF.

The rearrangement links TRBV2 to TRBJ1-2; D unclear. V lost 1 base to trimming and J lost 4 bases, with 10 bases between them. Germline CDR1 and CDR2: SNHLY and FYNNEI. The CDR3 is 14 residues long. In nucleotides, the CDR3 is TGTGCCAGCAGTGAAGGTCGCCTACTCTATGGCTACACCTTC. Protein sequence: CASSEGRLLYGYTF.

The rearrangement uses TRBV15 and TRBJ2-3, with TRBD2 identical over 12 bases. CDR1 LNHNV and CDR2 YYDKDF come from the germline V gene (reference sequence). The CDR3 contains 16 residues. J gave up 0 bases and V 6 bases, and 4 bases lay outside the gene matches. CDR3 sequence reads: CATSKGTSGSTDTQYF. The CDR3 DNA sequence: TGTGCCACCAGTAAGGGGACTAGCGGGAGCACAGATACGCAGTATTTT.

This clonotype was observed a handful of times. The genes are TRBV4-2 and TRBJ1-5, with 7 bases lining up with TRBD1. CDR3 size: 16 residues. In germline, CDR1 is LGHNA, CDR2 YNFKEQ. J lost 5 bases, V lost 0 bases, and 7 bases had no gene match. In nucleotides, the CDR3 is TGTGCCAGCAGCCAAGATCACGACAGGGAATATCAGCCCCAGCATTTT. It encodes CASSQDHDREYQPQHF.

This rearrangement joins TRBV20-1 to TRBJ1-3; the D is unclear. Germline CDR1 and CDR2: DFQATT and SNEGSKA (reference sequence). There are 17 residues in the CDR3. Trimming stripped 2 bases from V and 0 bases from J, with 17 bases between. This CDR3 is CSARPPGLTTSGNTIYF. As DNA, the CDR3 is TGCAGTGCTAGACCTCCGGGTCTTACCACCTCTGGAAACACCATATATTTT.

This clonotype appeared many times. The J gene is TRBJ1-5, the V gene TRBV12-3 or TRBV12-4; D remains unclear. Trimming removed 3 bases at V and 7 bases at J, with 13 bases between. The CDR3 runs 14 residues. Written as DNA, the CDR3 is TGTGCCAGCAGTTTCATGGGGTCGGGACAGCCCCAGCATTTT. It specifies CASSFMGSGQPQHF.

In DNA, the CDR3 is TGTGCCAGCAGCAAAAGCAGGAGCGAGCAGTACTTC. Its translation is CASSKSRSEQYF. The rearrangement uses TRBV3-1 and TRBJ2-7, with no clear D. Germline assignment: CDR1 LGHDT and CDR2 YNNKEL (reference sequence). The CDR3 is 12 residues long. Deletions cut 5 bases from V and 6 bases from J, with 11 bases between.

The CDR3 DNA sequence: TGTGCCAGCAGCTTAGTAGGACTAGCGGGAGGTCCCTCCTACAATGAGCAGTTCTTC. The encoded protein is CASSLVGLAGGPSYNEQFF. The genes are TRBV11-2 and TRBJ2-1, with 14 bases that match TRBD2. This CDR3 contains 19 residues. Germline CDR1 reads SGHAT; CDR2 reads FQNNGV. The V gene end was trimmed by 1 base and the J gene end by 0 bases; junction bases not matched to a gene: 5. Filled out from reference TRBV11-2 and TRBJ2-1, the complete variable domain reads EAGVAQSPRYKIIEKRQSVAFWCNPISGHATLYWYQQILGQGPKLLIQFQNNGVVDDSQLPKDRFSAERLKGVDSTLKIQPAKLEDSAVYLCASSLVGLAGGPSYNEQFFGPGTRLTVL.

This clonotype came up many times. The CDR3 sequence: CASSLVDPHTDTQYF. The CDR3 nucleotides are TGCGCCAGCAGCTTGGTTGATCCCCACACAGATACGCAGTATTTT. The chain links TRBV5-1 to TRBJ2-3; D is unclear. CDR3 size: 15 residues. Germline V lookup: CDR1 SGHRS, CDR2 YFSETQ. Deletions cut 0 bases from V and 2 bases from J, with 10 bases between.

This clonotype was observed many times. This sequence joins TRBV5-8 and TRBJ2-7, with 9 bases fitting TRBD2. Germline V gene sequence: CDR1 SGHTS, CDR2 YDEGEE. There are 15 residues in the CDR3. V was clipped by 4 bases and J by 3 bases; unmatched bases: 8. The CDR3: CASSVGTSRYYEQYV. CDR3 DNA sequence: TGTGCCAGCAGCGTCGGGACTAGCAGATACTACGAGCAGTACGTC.